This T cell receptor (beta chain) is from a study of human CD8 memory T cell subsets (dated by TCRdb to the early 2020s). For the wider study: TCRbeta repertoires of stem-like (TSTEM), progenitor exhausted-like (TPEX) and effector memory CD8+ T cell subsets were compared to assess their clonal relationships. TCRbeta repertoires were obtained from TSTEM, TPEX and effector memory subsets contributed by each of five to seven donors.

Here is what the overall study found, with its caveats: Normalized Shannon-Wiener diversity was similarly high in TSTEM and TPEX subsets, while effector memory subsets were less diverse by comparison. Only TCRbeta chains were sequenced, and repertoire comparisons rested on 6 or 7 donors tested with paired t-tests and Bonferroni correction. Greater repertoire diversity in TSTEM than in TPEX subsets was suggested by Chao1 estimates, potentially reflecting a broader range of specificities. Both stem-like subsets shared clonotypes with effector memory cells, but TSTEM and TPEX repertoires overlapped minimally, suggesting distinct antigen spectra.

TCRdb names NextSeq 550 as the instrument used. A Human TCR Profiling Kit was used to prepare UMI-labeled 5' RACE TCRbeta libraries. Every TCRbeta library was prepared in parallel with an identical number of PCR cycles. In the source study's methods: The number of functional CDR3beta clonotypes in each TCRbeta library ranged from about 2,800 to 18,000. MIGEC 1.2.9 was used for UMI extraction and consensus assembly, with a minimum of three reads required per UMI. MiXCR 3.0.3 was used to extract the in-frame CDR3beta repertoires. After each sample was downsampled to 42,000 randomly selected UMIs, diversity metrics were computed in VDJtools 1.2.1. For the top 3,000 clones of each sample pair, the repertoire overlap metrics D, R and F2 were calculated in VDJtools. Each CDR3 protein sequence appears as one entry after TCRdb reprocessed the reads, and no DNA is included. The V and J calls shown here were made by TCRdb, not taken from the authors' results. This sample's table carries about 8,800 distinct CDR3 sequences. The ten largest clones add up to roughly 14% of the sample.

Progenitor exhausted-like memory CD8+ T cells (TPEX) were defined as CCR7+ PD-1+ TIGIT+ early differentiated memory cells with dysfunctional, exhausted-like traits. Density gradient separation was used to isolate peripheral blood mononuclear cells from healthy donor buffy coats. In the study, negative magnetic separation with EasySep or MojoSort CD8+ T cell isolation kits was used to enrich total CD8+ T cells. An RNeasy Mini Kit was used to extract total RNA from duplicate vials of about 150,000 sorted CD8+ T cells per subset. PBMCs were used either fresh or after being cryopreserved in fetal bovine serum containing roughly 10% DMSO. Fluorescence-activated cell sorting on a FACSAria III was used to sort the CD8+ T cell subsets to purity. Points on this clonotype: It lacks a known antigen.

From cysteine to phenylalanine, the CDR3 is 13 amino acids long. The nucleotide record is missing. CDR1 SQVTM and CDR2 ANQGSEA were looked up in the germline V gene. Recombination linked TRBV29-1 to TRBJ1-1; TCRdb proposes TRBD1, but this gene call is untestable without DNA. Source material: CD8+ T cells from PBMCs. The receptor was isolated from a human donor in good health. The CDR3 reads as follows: CSVGTGVHTEAFF.